This T cell receptor (beta chain) was profiled in a study of blood T cells in healthy people across ages. Germline CDR1 is SQVTM and CDR2 is ANQGSEA. The CDR3 runs to 10 residues. V lost 6 bases, J lost 3 bases, and 4 bases lay in between. This clonotype occurred many times. Through a sample-barcoded 5' primer and a J-beta primer mix, a second PCR was run for about 6 to 11 cycles. TCRdb reanalysed the 5' RACE reads using MiXCR and keeps one entry per CDR3 protein. This table has some 1.1 million distinct CDR3 sequences, roughly two fifths appearing once. The sequence came from a young man in good health. The V gene is TRBV29-1, the J gene TRBJ2-3, with unresolved D. The sequenced sample was blood. CDR3 nucleotides: TGCAGCGTCTCTACAGATACGCAGTATTTT. As protein: CSVSTDTQYF.